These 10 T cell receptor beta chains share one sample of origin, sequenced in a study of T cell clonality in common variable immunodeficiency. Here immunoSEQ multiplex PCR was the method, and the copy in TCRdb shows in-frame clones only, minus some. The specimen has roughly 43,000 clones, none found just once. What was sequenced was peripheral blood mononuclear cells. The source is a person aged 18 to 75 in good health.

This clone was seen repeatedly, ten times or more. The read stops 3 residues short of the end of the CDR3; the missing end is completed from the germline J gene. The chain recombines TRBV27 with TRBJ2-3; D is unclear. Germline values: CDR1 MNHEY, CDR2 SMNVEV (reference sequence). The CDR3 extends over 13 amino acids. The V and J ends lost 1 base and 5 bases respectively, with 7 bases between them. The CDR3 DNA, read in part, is TGTGCCAGCAGTTTATTTTCTAGAGATACG. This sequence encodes CASSLFSRDT. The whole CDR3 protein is CASSLFSRDTQYF.

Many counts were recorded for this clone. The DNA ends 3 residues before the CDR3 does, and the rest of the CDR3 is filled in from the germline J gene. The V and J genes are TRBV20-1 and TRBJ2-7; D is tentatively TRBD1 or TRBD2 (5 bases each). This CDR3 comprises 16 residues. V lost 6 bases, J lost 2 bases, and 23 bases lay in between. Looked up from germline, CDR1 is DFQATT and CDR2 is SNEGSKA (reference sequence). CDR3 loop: CSAARPGEGLAYEQYF. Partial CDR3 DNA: TGCAGTGCAGCCCGGCCGGGTGAGGGGCTAGCCTACGAG.

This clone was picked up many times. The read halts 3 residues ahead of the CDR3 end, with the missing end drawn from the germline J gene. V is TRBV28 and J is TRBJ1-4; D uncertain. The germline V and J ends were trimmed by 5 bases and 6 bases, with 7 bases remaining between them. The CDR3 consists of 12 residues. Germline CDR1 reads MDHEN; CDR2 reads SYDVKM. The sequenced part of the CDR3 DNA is TGTGCCAGCAGTCCGCGGGATGAAAAA. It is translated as CASSPRDEK. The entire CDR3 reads CASSPRDEKLFF.

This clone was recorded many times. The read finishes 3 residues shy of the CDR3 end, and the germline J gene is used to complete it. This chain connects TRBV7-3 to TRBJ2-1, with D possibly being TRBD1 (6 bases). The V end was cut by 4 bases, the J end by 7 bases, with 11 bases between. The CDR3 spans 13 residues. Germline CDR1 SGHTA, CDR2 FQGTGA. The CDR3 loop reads CASSYGRGNEQFF. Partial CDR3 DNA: TGTGCCAGCAGCTACGGTAGGGGGAATGAG.

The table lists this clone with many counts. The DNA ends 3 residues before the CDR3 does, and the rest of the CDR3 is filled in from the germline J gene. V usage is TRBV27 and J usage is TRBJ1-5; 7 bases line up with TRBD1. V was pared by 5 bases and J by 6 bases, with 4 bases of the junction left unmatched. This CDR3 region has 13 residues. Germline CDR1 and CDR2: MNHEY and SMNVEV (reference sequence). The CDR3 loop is CASSGTAFQPQHF. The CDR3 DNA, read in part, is TGTGCCAGCAGTGGGACAGCCTTTCAGCCC.

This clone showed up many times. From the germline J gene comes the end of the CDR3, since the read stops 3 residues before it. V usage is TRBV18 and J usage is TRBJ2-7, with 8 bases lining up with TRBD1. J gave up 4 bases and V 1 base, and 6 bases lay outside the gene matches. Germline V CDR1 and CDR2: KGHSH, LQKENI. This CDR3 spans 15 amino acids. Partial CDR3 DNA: TGTGCCAGCTCACCACTGGCAGGGGGCGGGTACGAG. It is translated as CASSPLAGGGYE. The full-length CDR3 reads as CASSPLAGGGYEQYF.

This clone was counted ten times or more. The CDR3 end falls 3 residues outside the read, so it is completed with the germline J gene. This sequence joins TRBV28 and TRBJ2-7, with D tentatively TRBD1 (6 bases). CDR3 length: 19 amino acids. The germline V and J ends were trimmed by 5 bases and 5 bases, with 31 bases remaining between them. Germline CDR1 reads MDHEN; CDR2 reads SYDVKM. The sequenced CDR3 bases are TGTGCCAGCAGTGCCCCCCTCCCCGGCAGGGGCGCATTGAGACACGAG. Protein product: CASSAPLPGRGALRHE. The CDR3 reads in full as CASSAPLPGRGALRHEQYF. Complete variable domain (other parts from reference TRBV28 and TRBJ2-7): DVKVTQSSRYLVKRTGEKVFLECVQDMDHENMFWYRQDPGLGLRLIYFSYDVKMKEKGDIPEGYSVSREKKERFSLILESASTNQTSMYLCASSAPLPGRGALRHEQYFGPGTRLTVT.

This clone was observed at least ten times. The CDR3 sequence is CASSSGPGYGYTF. The CDR3 bases that were read are TGTGCCAGCAGCTCAGGCCCTGGCTATGGC. V usage is TRBV28 and J usage is TRBJ1-2; D is ambiguous. Read sequence stops 3 residues before the CDR3 end, and the germline J gene provides the missing end. Germline CDR1 MDHEN, CDR2 SYDVKM. This CDR3 spans 13 amino acids. The ends were cut back, 6 bases at V and 4 bases at J, with 12 bases in the middle.

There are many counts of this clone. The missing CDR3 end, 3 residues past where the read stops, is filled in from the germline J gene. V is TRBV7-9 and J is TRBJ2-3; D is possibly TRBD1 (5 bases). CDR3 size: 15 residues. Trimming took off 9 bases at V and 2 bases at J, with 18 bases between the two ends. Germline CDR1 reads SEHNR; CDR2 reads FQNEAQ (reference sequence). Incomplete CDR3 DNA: TGTGCCAGTCTTCTAGGGGCAGGCTCCACAGATACG. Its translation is CASLLGAGSTDT. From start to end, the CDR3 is CASLLGAGSTDTQYF.

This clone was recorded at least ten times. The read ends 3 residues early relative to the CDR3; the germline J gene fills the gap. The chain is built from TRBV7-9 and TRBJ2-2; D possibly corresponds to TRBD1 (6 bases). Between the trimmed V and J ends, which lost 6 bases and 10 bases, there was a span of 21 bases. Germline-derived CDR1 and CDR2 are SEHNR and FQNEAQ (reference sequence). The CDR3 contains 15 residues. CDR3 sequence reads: CASSPARAGAEELFF. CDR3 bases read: TGTGCCAGCAGTCCCGCCAGGGCAGGGGCGGAGGAG.